The 7 T cell receptor beta chains below were found in one sample sequenced in a study of blood T cell repertoires in COVID-19. Generated by immunoSEQ multiplex PCR, the TCRdb table keeps only in-frame clones and is missing some. The sample lists approximately 190,000 clones, under 85% seen once, with roughly 6.1% in the top ten. The sample comprised peripheral blood. The origin of the receptors is a woman between 40 and 55 years old with acute or convalescent COVID-19.

V and J are TRBV9 and TRBJ2-5, with D possibly being TRBD2 (6 bases). The CDR3 sequence is 13 residues long. Germline V gene lookup returns CDR1 SGDLS and CDR2 YYNGEE. Trimming took off 0 bases at V and 5 bases at J, with 8 bases between the two ends. The CDR3 sequence is CASSVGAGETQYF. The CDR3 coding sequence is TGTGCCAGCAGCGTAGGGGCGGGGGAGACCCAGTACTTC.

This sequence joins TRBV19 and TRBJ1-1; D call uncertain. V was shortened by 5 bases and J by 1 base, with 14 bases between the two germline ends. CDR1 and CDR2 (germline): LNHDA, SQIVND (reference sequence). The CDR3 covers 15 residues. The CDR3 coding sequence is TGTGCCAGTAGTCACGGCGATGGGAGGAACACTGAAGCTTTCTTT. The encoded protein is CASSHGDGRNTEAFF.

The chain employs TRBV4-1 and TRBJ2-1; D is unresolved. Trimming left V 1 base short and J 4 bases short, with 14 bases between. The V gene's germline CDR1 is MGHRA and CDR2 YSYEKL. This CDR3 has 16 amino acids. CDR3 DNA: TGCGCCAGCAGCCAAGTAGATATAGTCGTTTACAATGAGCAGTTCTTC. The encoded protein is CASSQVDIVVYNEQFF.

The gene calls are TRBV5-1 and TRBJ2-5; 11 positions match TRBD2. The CDR3 is 15 amino acids. Trimming cost V 2 bases and J 5 bases; bases outside gene matches: 5. Germline assignment: CDR1 SGHRS and CDR2 YFSETQ. The CDR3 nucleotides are TGCGCCAGCAGCTTAACACTAGCGGGGGAGGAGACCCAGTACTTC. Protein sequence: CASSLTLAGEETQYF. Variable domain in full (rest from reference TRBV5-1 and TRBJ2-5): KAGVTQTPRYLIKTRGQQVTLSCSPISGHRSVSWYQQTPGQGLQFLFEYFSETQRNKGNFPGRFSGRQFSNSRSEMNVSTLELGDSALYLCASSLTLAGEETQYFGPGTRLLVL.

This clone was counted a few times. The CDR3 sequence is CASSRQASTSGNTIYF. CDR3 coding DNA: TGTGCCAGCAGTCGACAGGCGAGTACCTCTGGAAACACCATATATTTT. The chain couples TRBV6-6 to TRBJ1-3, with a weak D call TRBD1 (6 bases). The CDR3 extends over 16 amino acids. V was pared by 5 bases and J by 0 bases, with 14 bases between. Germline values: CDR1 MNHNY, CDR2 SVGAGI (reference sequence).

The chain recombines TRBV7-7 with TRBJ2-3, with 7 bases that match TRBD2. CDR3 length: 15 residues. Per germline, CDR1 SSHAT and CDR2 FNYEAQ (reference sequence). V lost 1 base to trimming and J lost 4 bases; unmatched junction nucleotides: 5. CDR3 bases: TGTGCCAGCAGCTTAGGCGGGAGCCCCTCAGATACGCAGTATTTT. Encoded protein: CASSLGGSPSDTQYF.

The rearrangement joins TRBV6-5 to TRBJ2-1; D is undetermined. Trimming pared 5 bases from V and 7 bases from J, leaving 12 bases between. The CDR3 totals 13 residues. Germline CDR1 is MNHEY and CDR2 is SVGAGI. The CDR3 sequence: CASSTPLSNEQFF. CDR3 in DNA: TGTGCCAGCAGTACCCCCCTCAGTAATGAGCAGTTCTTC.